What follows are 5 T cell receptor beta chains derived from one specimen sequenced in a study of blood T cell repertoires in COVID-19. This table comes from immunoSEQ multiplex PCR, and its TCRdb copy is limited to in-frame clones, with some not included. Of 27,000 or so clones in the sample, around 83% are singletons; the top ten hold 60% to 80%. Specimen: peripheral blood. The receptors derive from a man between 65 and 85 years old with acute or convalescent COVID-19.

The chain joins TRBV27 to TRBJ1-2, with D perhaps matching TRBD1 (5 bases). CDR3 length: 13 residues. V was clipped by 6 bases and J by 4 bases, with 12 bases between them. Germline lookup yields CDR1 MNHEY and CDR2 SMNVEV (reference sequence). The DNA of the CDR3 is TGTGCCAGCAGCAAACTGGGGGGCTATGGCTACACCTTC. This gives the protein CASSKLGGYGYTF.

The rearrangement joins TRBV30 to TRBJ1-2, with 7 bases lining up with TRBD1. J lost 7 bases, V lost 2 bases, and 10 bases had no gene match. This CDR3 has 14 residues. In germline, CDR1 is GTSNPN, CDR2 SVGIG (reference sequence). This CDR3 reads CAWSTGQRASGYTF. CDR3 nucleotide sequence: TGTGCCTGGAGTACGGGACAGCGGGCGAGTGGCTACACCTTC.

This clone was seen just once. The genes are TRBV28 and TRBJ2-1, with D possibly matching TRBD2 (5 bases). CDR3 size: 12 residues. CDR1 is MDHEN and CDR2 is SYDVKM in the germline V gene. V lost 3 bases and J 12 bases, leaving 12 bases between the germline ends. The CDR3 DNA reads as TGTGCCAGCAGTTTTCTGGTCCGGGGGCAGTTCTTC. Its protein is CASSFLVRGQFF.

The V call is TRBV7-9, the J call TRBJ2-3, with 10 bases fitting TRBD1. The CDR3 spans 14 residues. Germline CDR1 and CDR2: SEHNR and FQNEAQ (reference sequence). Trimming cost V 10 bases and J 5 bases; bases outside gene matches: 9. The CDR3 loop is CAIYPGQGIDTQYF. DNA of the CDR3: TGTGCCATCTATCCGGGACAGGGGATAGATACGCAGTATTTT.

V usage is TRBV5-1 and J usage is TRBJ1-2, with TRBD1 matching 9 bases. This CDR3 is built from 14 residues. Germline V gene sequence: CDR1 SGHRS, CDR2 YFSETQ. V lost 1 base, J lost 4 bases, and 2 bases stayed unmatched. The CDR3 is CASSLTGGGYGYTF. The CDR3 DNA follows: TGCGCCAGCAGCTTGACAGGGGGCGGCTATGGCTACACCTTC.